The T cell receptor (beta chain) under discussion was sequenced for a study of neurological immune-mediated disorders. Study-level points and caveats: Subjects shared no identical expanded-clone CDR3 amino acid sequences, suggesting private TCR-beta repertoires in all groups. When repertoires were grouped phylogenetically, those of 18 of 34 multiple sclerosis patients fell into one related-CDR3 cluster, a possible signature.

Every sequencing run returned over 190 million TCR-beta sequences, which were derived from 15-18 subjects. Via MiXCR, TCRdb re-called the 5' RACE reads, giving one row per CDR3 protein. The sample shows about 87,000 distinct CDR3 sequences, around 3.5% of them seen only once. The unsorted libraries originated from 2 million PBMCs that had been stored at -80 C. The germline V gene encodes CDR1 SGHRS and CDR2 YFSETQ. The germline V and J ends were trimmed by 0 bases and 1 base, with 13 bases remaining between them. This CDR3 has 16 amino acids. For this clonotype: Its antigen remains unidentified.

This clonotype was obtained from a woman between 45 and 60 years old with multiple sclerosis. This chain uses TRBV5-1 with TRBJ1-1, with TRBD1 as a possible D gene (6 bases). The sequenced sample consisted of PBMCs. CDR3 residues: CASSLVAGVGNTEAFF. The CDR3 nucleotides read TGCGCCAGCAGCTTGGTCGCAGGGGTAGGGAACACTGAAGCTTTCTTT. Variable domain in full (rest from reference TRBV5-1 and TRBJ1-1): KAGVTQTPRYLIKTRGQQVTLSCSPISGHRSVSWYQQTPGQGLQFLFEYFSETQRNKGNFPGRFSGRQFSNSRSEMNVSTLELGDSALYLCASSLVAGVGNTEAFFGQGTRLTVV.